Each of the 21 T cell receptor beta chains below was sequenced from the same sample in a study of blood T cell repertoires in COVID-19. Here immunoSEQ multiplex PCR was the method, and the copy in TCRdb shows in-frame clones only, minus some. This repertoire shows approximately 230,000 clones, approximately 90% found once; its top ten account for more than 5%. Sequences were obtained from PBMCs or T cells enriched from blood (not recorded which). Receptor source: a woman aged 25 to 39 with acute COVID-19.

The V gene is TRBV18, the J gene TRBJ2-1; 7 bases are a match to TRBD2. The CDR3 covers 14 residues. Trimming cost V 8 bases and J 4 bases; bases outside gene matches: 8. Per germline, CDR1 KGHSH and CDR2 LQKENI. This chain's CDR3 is CASRRDSGYNEQFF. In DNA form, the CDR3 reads TGTGCCAGCCGGAGGGATAGCGGGTACAATGAGCAGTTCTTC.

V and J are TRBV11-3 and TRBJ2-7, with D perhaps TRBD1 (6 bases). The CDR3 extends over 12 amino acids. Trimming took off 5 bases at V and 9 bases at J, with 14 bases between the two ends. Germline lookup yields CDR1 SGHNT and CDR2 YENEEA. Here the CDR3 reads CASSDGGHRQYF. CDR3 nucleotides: TGTGCCAGCAGCGATGGGGGCCATCGGCAGTACTTC.

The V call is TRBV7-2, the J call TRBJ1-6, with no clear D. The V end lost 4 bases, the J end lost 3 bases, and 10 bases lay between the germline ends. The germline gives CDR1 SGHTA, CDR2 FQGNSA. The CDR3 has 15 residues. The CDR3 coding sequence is TGTGCCAGCAGCTCACCACAGAGCTATAATTCACCCCTCCACTTT. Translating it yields CASSSPQSYNSPLHF.

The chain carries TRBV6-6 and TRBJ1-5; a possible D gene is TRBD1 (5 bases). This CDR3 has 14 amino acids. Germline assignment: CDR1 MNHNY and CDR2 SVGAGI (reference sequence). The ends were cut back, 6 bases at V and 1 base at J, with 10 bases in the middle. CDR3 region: CASSGAGSNQPQHF. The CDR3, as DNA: TGTGCCAGCAGCGGGGCGGGGAGCAATCAGCCCCAGCATTTT.

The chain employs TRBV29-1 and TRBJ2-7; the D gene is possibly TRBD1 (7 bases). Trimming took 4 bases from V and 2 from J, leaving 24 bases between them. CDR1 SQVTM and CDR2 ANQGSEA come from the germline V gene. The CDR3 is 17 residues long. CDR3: CSVGGQLGTVRTYEQYF. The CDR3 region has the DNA TGCAGCGTTGGGGGACAGTTAGGGACTGTACGGACCTACGAGCAGTACTTC.

As DNA, the CDR3 is TGTGCCAGCAGTTTCACAGGGGCCCCCCTCCACTTT. Its translation is CASSFTGAPLHF. The J gene is TRBJ1-6, the V gene TRBV27, with 7 bases that match TRBD1. This CDR3 is 12 amino acids long. With V trimmed by 3 bases and J by 13 bases, 3 bases remained unmatched. Germline CDR1 is MNHEY and CDR2 is SMNVEV (reference sequence).

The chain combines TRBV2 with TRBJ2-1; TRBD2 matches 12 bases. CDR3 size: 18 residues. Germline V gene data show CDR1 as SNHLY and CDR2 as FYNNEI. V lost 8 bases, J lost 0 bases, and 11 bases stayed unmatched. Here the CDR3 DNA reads TGTGCCAGCCTCCTGGGACTAGCGGGCCTAAGCTCCTACAATGAGCAGTTCTTC. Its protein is CASLLGLAGLSSYNEQFF. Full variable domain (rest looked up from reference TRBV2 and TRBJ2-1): EPEVTQTPSHQVTQMGQEVILRCVPISNHLYFYWYRQILGQKVEFLVSFYNNEISEKSEIFDDQFSVERPDGSNFTLKIRSTKLEDSAMYFCASLLGLAGLSSYNEQFFGPGTRLTVL.

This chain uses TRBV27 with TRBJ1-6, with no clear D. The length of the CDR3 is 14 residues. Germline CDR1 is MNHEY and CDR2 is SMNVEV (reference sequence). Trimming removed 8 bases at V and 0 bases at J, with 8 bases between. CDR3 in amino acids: CASGRGSYNSPLHF. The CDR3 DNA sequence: TGTGCCAGCGGAAGAGGCTCCTATAATTCACCCCTCCACTTT.

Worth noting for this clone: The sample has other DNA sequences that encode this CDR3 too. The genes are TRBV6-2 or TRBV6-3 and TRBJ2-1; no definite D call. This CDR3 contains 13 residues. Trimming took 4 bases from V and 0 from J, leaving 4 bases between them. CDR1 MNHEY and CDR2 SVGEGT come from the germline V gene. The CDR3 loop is CASSSSSYNEQFF. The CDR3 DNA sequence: TGTGCCAGCAGTTCGTCCTCCTACAATGAGCAGTTCTTC.

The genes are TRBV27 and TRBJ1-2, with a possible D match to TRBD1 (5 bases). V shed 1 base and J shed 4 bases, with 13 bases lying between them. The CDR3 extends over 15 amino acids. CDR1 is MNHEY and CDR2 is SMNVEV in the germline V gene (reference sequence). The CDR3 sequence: CASSLFQGGFYGYTF. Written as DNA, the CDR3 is TGTGCCAGCAGTTTATTTCAGGGTGGGTTCTATGGCTACACCTTC.

CDR3 DNA sequence: TGTGCCACCAGTGACCCTAAACAGGGGGCGAGGTCCTACGAGCAGTACTTC. This translates into CATSDPKQGARSYEQYF. V usage is TRBV24-1 and J usage is TRBJ2-7, with 9 bases lining up with TRBD1. Trimming at V came to 4 bases and at J to 1 base, leaving 10 bases not matched to a gene. The CDR3 loop spans 17 amino acids. From germline, CDR1 is KGHDR and CDR2 SFDVKD.

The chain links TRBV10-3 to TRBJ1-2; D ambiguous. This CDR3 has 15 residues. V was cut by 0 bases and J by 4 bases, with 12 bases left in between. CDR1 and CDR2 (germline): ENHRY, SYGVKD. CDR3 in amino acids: CAISESLGRSYGYTF. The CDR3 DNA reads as TGTGCCATCAGTGAGTCGTTGGGCCGCAGCTATGGCTACACCTTC.

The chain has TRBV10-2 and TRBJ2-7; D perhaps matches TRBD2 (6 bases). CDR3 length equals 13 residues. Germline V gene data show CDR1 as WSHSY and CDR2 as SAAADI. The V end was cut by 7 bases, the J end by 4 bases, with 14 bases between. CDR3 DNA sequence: TGCGCCAGCACGCCCGGGACTCAGTACGAGCAGTACTTC. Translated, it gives CASTPGTQYEQYF.

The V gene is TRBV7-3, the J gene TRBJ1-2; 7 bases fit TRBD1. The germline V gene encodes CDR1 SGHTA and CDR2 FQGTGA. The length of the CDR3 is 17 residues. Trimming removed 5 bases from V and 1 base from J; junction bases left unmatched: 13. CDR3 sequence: CASSPRQGAEGNYGYTF. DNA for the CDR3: TGTGCCAGCAGCCCTAGACAGGGAGCGGAAGGTAACTATGGCTACACCTTC.

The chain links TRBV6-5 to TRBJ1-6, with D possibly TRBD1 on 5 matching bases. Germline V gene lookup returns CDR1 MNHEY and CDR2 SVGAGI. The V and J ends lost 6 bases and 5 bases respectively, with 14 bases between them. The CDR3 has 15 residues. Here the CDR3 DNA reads TGTGCCAGCAGCCCCCCAAGGGGTGATAATTCACCCCTCCACTTT. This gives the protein CASSPPRGDNSPLHF.

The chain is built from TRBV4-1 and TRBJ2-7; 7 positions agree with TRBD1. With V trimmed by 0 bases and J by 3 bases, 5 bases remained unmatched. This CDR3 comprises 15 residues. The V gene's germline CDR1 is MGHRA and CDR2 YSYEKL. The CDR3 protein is CASSQDHRGYYEQYF. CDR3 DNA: TGCGCCAGCAGCCAAGATCACAGGGGATACTACGAGCAGTACTTC.

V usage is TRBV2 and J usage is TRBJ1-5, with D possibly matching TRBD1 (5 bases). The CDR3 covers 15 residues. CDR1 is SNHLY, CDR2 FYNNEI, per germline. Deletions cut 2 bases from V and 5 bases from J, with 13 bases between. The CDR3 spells CASSEWGGSDQPQHF. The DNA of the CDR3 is TGTGCCAGCAGTGAATGGGGGGGATCGGATCAGCCCCAGCATTTT.

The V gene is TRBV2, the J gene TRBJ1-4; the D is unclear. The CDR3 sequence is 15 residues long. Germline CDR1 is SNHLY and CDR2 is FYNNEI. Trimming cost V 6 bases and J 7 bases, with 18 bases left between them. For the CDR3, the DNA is TGTGCCAGCAGAGCTACCGCTCAGAGCGCTGAAAAACTGTTTTTT. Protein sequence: CASRATAQSAEKLFF.

For the CDR3, the DNA is TGTGCCAGCAGCGTAGGGACAGGGGGTAACTATGGCTACACCTTC. This translates into CASSVGTGGNYGYTF. This chain connects TRBV9 to TRBJ1-2; 10 bases are shared with TRBD1. V lost 0 bases to trimming and J lost 1 base; unmatched junction nucleotides: 0. The germline V gene encodes CDR1 SGDLS and CDR2 YYNGEE. The CDR3 is 15 amino acids.

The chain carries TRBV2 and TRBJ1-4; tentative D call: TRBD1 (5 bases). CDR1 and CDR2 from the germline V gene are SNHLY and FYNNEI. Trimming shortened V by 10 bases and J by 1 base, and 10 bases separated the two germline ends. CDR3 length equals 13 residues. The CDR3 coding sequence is TGTGCCATCGAGACAGTAACTAATGAAAAACTGTTTTTT. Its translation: CAIETVTNEKLFF.

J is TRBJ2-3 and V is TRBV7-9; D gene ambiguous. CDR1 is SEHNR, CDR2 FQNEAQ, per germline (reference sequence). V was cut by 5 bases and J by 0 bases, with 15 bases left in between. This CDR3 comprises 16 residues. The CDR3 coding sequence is TGTGCCAGCAGCGACCCGCCAGAGGATAGCACAGATACGCAGTATTTT. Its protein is CASSDPPEDSTDTQYF.